Shown below are 9 T cell receptor beta chains from a single sample sequenced in a study of blood T cell repertoires in COVID-19. Generated by immunoSEQ multiplex PCR, the TCRdb table keeps only in-frame clones and is missing some. The sample records 270,000 or so clones, about nine tenths being singletons. The sequenced sample was PBMCs or T cells enriched from blood (not recorded which). The receptors come from a woman between 25 and 40 years old with acute COVID-19.

This clone was seen more than once but under ten times. J is TRBJ1-1 and V is TRBV4-2; D remains unclear. Germline lookup yields CDR1 LGHNA and CDR2 YNFKEQ. V was trimmed by 0 bases and J by 5 bases, leaving 4 bases between them. The CDR3 consists of 12 residues. The CDR3 sequence: CASSQDPTEAFF. CDR3 DNA sequence: TGTGCCAGCAGCCAAGATCCTACTGAAGCTTTCTTT.

The genes are TRBV3-1 (or the pseudogene TRBV3-2) and TRBJ2-2; 10 nucleotides align to TRBD1. V trimming: 0 bases; J trimming: 3 bases; junction bases outside the gene matches: 13. Germline V gene sequence: CDR1 LGHDT, CDR2 YNNKEL (reference sequence). The CDR3 sequence is 20 residues long. In DNA, the CDR3 is TGTGCCAGCAGCCAAGATCCGAGCCGCCTGGGGACAGGGGACACCGGGGAGCTGTTTTTT. Amino acid sequence: CASSQDPSRLGTGDTGELFF.

This clone was seen once. The V gene is TRBV27, the J gene TRBJ2-1; TRBD2 agrees at 12 bases. Looked up from germline, CDR1 is MNHEY and CDR2 is SMNVEV (reference sequence). The CDR3 has 14 residues. The J segment lost 5 bases and the V segment lost 6 bases, leaving 2 bases of the junction unmatched. The CDR3 DNA is TGTGCCAGCAGCAGACTAGCGGGAGACAATGAGCAGTTCTTC. This translates into CASSRLAGDNEQFF.

The rearrangement joins TRBV12-3 or TRBV12-4 to TRBJ1-5, with D possibly being TRBD1 (5 bases). Trimming took off 5 bases at V and 6 bases at J, with 11 bases between the two ends. The CDR3 loop spans 13 amino acids. The chain's CDR3 is CASSQGIGQPQHF. The CDR3, as DNA: TGTGCCAGCAGTCAGGGAATCGGTCAGCCCCAGCATTTT.

V is TRBV5-4 and J is TRBJ1-5; tentative D call: TRBD1 (6 bases). This CDR3 region has 15 residues. CDR1 and CDR2 from the germline V gene are SGHNT and YYREEE (reference sequence). Trimming removed 3 bases at V and 5 bases at J, with 15 bases between. The CDR3 DNA follows: TGTGCCAGCAGCTCGGGGGGCAGGGATGATCAGCCCCAGCATTTT. Amino acids: CASSSGGRDDQPQHF.

This chain uses TRBV9 with TRBJ2-6; D is ambiguous. Germline V lookup: CDR1 SGDLS, CDR2 YYNGEE. CDR3 length equals 17 residues. Trimming shortened V by 0 bases and J by 2 bases, and 12 bases separated the two germline ends. CDR3 in amino acids: CASSVDPVPTGANVLTF. CDR3 bases: TGTGCCAGCAGCGTAGATCCAGTACCCACTGGGGCCAACGTCCTGACTTTC. The full variable domain, its missing parts supplied by reference TRBV9 and TRBJ2-6, is DSGVTQTPKHLITATGQRVTLRCSPRSGDLSVYWYQQSLDQGLQFLIQYYNGEERAKGNILERFSAQQFPDLHSELNLSSLELGDSALYFCASSVDPVPTGANVLTFGAGSRLTVL.

The chain is built from TRBV6-6 and TRBJ2-7, with TRBD1 identical over 9 bases. This CDR3 comprises 15 residues. The J segment lost 2 bases and the V segment lost 4 bases, leaving 6 bases of the junction unmatched. The germline V gene encodes CDR1 MNHNY and CDR2 SVGAGI (reference sequence). Here the CDR3 reads CASSSTGTGTYEQYF. CDR3 coding DNA: TGTGCCAGCAGTTCCACCGGGACAGGGACCTACGAGCAGTACTTC.

The chain uses TRBV27 and TRBJ2-7; no clear D. This CDR3 has 14 amino acids. The V and J ends lost 2 bases and 3 bases respectively, with 11 bases between them. Germline V CDR1 and CDR2: MNHEY, SMNVEV (reference sequence). CDR3 in DNA: TGTGCCAGCAGTTTAGACTTCCTTGGCTACGAGCAGTACTTC. Amino acid sequence: CASSLDFLGYEQYF.

This chain joins TRBV7-8 and TRBJ2-7; TRBD2 aligns across 9 bases. Looked up from germline, CDR1 is SGHVS and CDR2 is FQNEAQ. V dropped 4 bases and J dropped 5; count of bases not matched to a gene: 6. This CDR3 spans 14 amino acids. The CDR3 loop is CASSSGASGNEQYF. CDR3 coding DNA: TGTGCCAGCAGCTCAGGAGCTAGCGGGAACGAGCAGTACTTC.